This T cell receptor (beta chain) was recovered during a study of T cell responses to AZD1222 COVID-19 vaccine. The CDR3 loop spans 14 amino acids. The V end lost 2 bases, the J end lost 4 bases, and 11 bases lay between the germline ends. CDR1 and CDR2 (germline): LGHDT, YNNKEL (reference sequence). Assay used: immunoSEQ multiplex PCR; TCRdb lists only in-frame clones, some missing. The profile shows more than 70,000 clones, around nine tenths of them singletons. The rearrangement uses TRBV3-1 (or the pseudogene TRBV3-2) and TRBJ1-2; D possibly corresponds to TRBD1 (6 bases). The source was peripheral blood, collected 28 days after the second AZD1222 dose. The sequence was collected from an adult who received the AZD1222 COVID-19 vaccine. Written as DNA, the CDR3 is TGTGCCAGCAGCCAACGCGGGGGCGTCTATGGCTACACCTTC. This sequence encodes CASSQRGGVYGYTF.